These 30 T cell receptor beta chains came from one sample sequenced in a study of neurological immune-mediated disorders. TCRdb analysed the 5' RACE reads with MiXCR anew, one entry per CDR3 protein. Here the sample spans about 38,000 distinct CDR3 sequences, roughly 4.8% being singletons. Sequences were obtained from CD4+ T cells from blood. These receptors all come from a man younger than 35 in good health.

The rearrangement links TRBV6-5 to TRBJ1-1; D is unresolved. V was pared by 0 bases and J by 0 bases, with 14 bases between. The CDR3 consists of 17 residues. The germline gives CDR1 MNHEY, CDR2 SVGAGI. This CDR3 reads CASSYSGTPFMNTEAFF. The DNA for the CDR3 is TGTGCCAGCAGTTACTCCGGTACACCGTTTATGAACACTGAAGCTTTCTTT.

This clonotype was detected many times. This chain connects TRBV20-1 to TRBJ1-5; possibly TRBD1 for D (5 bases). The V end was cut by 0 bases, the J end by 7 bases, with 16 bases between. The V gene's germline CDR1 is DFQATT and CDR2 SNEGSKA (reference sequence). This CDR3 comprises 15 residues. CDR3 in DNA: TGCAGTGCTAGAGATAATAGTCAGGGCGGCCAGCCCCAGCATTTT. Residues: CSARDNSQGGQPQHF.

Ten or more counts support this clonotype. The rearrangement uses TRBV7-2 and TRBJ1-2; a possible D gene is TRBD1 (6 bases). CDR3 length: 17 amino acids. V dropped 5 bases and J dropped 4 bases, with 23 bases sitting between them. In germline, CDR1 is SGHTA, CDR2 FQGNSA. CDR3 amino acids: CASSLYRPQGGGYGYTF. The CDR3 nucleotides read TGTGCCAGCAGCCTTTATAGGCCACAGGGAGGGGGCTATGGCTACACCTTC.

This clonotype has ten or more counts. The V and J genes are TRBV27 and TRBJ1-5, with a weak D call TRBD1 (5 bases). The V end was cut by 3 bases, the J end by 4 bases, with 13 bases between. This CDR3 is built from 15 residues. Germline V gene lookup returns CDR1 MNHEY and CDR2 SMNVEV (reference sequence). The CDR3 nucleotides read TGTGCCAGCAGTTTCACTGGGGGGAAGAATCAGCCCCAGCATTTT. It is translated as CASSFTGGKNQPQHF.

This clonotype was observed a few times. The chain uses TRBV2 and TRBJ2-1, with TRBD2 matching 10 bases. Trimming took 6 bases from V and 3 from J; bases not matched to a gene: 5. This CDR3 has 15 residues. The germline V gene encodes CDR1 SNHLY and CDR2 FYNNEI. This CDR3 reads CASRNVAGGYNEQFF. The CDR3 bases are TGTGCCAGCAGGAACGTAGCGGGGGGCTACAATGAGCAGTTCTTC.

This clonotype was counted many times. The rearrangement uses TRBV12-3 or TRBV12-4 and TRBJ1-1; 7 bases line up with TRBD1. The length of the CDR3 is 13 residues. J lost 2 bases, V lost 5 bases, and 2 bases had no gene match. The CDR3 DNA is TGTGCCAGCAGTGGACAGGACAACACTGAAGCTTTCTTT. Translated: CASSGQDNTEAFF.

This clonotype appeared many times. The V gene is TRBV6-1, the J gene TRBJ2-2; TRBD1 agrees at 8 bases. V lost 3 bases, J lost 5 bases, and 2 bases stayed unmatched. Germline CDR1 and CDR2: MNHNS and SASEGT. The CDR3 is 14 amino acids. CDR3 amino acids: CASSEQGATGELFF. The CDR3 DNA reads TGTGCCAGCAGTGAGCAGGGGGCGACCGGGGAGCTGTTTTTT.

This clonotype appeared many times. The CDR3 region is CASSLALGGYTF. DNA of the CDR3: TGTGCCAGCAGCTTAGCTCTTGGTGGCTACACCTTC. The genes are TRBV7-2 and TRBJ1-2; D unclear. Germline lookup yields CDR1 SGHTA and CDR2 FQGNSA. The length of the CDR3 is 12 residues. The V gene lost 0 bases and the J gene lost 7 bases, with 6 bases spanning the gap.

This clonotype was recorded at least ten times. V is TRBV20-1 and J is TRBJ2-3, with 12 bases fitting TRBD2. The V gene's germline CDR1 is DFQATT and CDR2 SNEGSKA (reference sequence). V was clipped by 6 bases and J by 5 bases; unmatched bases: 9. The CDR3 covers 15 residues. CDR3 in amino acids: CSATRTSGEGDTQYF. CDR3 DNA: TGCAGTGCCACCAGGACTAGCGGGGAGGGAGATACGCAGTATTTT.

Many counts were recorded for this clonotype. This chain's CDR3 is CASSSDREWGETQYF. DNA for the CDR3: TGCGCCAGCAGCTCAGACAGGGAATGGGGAGAGACCCAGTACTTC. V usage is TRBV5-1 and J usage is TRBJ2-5; TRBD1 matches 7 bases. V lost 3 bases, J lost 4 bases, and 9 bases stayed unmatched. The CDR3 is 15 residues long. The germline CDR1 and CDR2 sequences are SGHRS and YFSETQ.

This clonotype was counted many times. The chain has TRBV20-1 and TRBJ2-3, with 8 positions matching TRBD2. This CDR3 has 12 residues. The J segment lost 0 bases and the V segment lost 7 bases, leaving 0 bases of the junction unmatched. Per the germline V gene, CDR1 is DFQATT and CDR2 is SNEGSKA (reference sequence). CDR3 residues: CSGGGSTDTQYF. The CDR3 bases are TGCAGTGGCGGGGGGAGCACAGATACGCAGTATTTT.

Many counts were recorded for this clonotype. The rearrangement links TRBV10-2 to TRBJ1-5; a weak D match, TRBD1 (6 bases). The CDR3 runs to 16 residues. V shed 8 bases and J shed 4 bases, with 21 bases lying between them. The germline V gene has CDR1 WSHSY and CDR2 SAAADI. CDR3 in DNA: TGCGCCAGCTCTAGTTTGGGGGGGGACACAAATCAGCCCCAGCATTTT. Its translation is CASSSLGGDTNQPQHF.

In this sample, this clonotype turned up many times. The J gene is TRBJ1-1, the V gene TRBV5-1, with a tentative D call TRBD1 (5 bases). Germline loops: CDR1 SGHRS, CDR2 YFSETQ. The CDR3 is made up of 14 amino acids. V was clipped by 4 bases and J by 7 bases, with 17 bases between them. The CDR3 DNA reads TGCGCCAGCAGCCTAACCGGGGCCGAGGGTGAAGCTTTCTTT. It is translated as CASSLTGAEGEAFF.

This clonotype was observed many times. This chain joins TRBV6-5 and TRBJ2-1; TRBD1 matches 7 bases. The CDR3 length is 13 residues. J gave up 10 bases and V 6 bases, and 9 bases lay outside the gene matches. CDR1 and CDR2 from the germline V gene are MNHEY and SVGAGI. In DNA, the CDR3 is TGTGCCAGCAGGCCCCACAGGGGCAGCGAGCAGTTCTTC. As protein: CASRPHRGSEQFF.

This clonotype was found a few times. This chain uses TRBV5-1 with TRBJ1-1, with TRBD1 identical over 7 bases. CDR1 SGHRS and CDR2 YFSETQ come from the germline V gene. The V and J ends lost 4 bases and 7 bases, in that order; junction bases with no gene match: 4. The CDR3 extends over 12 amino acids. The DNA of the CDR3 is TGCGCCAGCAGCATGGGACAGCTTGAAGCTTTCTTT. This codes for CASSMGQLEAFF.

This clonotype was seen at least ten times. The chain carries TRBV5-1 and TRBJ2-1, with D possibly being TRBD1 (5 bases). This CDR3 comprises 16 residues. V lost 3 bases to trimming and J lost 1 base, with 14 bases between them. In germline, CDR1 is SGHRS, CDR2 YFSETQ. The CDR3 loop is CASSSPTATSYNEQFF. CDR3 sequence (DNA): TGCGCCAGCAGCTCGCCGACAGCGACTTCCTACAATGAGCAGTTCTTC.

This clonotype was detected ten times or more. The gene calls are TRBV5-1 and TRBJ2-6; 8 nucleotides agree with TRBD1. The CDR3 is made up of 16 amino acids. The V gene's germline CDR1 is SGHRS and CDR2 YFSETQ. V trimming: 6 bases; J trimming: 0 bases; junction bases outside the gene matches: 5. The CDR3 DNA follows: TGCGCCAGCACGACAGGGGCGAACTCTGGGGCCAACGTCCTGACTTTC. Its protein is CASTTGANSGANVLTF.

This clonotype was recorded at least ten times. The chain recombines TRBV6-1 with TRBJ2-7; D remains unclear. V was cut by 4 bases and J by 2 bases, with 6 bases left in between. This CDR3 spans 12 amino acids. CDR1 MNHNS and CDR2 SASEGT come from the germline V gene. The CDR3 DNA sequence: TGTGCCAGCAGTGTCGACACCTACGAGCAGTACTTC. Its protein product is CASSVDTYEQYF.

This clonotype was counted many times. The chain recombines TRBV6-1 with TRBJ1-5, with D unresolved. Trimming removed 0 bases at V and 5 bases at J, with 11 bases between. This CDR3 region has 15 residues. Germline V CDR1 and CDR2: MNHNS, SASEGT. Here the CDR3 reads CASSEALIPYQPQHF. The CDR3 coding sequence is TGTGCCAGCAGTGAAGCTTTGATCCCCTATCAGCCCCAGCATTTT.

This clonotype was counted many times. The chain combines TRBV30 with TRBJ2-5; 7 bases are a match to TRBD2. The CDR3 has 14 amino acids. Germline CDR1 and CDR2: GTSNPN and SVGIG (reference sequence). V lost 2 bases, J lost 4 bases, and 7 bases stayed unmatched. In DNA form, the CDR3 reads TGTGCCTGGAGTACGGGACTACCTCCAGAGACCCAGTACTTC. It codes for CAWSTGLPPETQYF.

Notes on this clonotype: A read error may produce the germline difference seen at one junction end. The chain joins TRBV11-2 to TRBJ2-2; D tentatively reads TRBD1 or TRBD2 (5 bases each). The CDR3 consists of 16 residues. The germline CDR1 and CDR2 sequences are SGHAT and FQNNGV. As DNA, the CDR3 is TGTGCCAGCAGCGCCCTGCTAGGGACCCAGCCCGGGGAACTGTTTTTT. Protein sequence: CASSALLGTQPGELFF. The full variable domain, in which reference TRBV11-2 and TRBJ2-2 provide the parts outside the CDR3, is EAGVAQSPRYKIIEKRQSVAFWCNPISGHATLYWYQQILGQGPKLLIQFQNNGVVDDSQLPKDRFSAERLKGVDSTLKIQPAKLEDSAVYLCASSALLGTQPGELFFGEGSRLTVL.

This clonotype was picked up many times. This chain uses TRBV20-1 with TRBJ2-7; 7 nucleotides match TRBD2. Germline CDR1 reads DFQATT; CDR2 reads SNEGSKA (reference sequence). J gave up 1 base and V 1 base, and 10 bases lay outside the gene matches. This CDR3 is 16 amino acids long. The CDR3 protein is CSARAKGGSFSYEQYF. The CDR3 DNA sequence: TGCAGTGCTAGAGCTAAGGGAGGGTCATTTTCCTACGAGCAGTACTTC.

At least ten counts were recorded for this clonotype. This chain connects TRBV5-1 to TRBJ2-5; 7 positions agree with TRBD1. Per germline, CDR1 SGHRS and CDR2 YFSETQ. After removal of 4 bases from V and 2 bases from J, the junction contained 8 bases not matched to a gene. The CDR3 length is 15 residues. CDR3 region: CASSREPGQQETQYF. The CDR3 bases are TGCGCCAGCAGCCGAGAACCGGGACAGCAAGAGACCCAGTACTTC.

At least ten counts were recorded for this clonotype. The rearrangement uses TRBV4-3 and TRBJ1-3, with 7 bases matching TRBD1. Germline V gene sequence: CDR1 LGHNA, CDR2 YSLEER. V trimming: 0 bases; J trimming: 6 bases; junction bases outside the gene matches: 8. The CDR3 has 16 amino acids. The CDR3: CASSQESKGAQNTIYF. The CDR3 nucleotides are TGCGCCAGCAGCCAAGAATCGAAGGGGGCCCAAAACACCATATATTTT.

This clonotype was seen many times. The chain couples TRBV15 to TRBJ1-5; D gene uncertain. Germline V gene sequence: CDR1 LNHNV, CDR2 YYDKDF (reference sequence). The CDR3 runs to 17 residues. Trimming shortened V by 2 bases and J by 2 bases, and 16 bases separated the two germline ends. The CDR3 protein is CATSRLVWVRGNQPQHF. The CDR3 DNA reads TGTGCCACCAGCAGATTAGTGTGGGTTAGAGGCAATCAGCCCCAGCATTTT.

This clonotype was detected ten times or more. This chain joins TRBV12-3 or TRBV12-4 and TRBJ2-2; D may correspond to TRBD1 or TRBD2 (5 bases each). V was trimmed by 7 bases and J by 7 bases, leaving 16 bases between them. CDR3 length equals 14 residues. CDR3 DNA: TGTGCCAGCACTCCGACCGGGACCCACGGGGAGCTGTTTTTT. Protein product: CASTPTGTHGELFF.

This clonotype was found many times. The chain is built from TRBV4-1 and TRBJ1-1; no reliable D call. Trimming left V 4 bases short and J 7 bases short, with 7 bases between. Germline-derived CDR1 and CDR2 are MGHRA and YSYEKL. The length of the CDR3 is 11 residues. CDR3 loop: CASSRGGEAFF. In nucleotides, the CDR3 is TGCGCCAGCAGCCGGGGTGGTGAAGCTTTCTTT.

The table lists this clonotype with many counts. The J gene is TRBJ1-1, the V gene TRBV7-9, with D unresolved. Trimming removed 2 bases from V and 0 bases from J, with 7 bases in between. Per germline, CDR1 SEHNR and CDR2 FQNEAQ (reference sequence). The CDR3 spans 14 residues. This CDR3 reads CASSLNLMNTEAFF. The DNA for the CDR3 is TGTGCCAGCAGCTTAAACCTGATGAACACTGAAGCTTTCTTT.

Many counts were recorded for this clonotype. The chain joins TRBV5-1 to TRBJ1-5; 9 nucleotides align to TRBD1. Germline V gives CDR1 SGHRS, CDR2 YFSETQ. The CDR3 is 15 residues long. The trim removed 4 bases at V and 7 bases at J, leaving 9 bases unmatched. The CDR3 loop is CASSKEGQGGQPQHF. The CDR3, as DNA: TGCGCCAGCAGCAAAGAGGGACAGGGTGGGCAGCCCCAGCATTTT.

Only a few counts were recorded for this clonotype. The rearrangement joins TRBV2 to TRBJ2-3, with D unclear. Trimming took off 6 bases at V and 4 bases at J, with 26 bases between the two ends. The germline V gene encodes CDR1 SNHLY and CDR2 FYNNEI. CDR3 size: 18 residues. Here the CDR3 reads CASRETSAADLGPDTQYF. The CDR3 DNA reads TGTGCCAGCAGGGAAACCAGCGCTGCCGACCTAGGACCAGATACGCAGTATTTT. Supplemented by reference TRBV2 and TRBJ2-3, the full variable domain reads EPEVTQTPSHQVTQMGQEVILRCVPISNHLYFYWYRQILGQKVEFLVSFYNNEISEKSEIFDDQFSVERPDGSNFTLKIRSTKLEDSAMYFCASRETSAADLGPDTQYFGPGTRLTVL.